This T cell receptor (beta chain) derives from a study of T cell responses to AZD1222 COVID-19 vaccine. Some clones are missing from TCRdb's copy, which holds only in-frame ones; the method was immunoSEQ multiplex PCR. Of approximately 90,000 clones detected, approximately 87% appear once; the ten largest clones hold 7%. Unmatched junction bases numbered 7, after V lost 3 bases and J lost 0 bases. This CDR3 region has 17 residues. In germline, CDR1 is SGHRS, CDR2 YFSETQ. The clonotype comes from an adult in good health. The chain combines TRBV5-1 with TRBJ2-7, with TRBD2 identical over 12 bases. The starting material was peripheral blood, obtained on day 0 of AZD1222 vaccination. The CDR3: CASSSKLAGGLSYEQYF. DNA of the CDR3: TGCGCCAGCAGCTCGAAACTAGCGGGAGGACTCTCCTACGAGCAGTACTTC.